This T cell receptor (beta chain) was observed in a study of blood T cell repertoires in COVID-19. Per the authors' pipeline: Amplifying reference gene primers gave estimates of nucleated cell counts. Clones were sequenced by immunoSEQ multiplex PCR, and TCRdb holds only the in-frame ones, with some missing. D and trimming were read from the DNA, whereas the V and J calls and clone size are those reported in that table. The sample has 150,000 to 200,000 clones, 80% to 90% seen once. Germline V gene lookup returns CDR1 SGHTA and CDR2 FQGNSA. This CDR3 has 14 amino acids. V was shortened by 1 base and J by 2 bases, with 7 bases between the two germline ends.

The receptor comes from a man aged 55 to 70 with acute or convalescent COVID-19. Sequenced input: peripheral blood. The J gene is TRBJ2-3, the V gene TRBV7-2; D is ambiguous. CDR3 loop: CASSLGQITDTQYF. In nucleotides, the CDR3 is TGTGCCAGCAGCTTAGGGCAGATCACAGATACGCAGTATTTT.